Here is one T cell receptor beta chain with its context. No antigen is known for it. The CDR3 has 12 residues. V shed 6 bases and J shed 4 bases, with 10 bases lying between them. Germline-derived CDR1 and CDR2 are MNHEY and SMNVEV (reference sequence). This record comes from a study of cytomegalovirus exposure and HLA in healthy donors. Points from the study as a whole: It was reportedly the case that the classifier diagnosed cytomegalovirus status with high specificity and sensitivity. It was confirmed in vitro that a few of the CMV-associated chains were specific for CMV antigens. Most TCR sequences proved rare, with some public TCRs found in many donors. According to a later analysis, TCR clusters from the first cohort tended to co-occur in the 120 or so validation repertoires.

This table comes from immunoSEQ multiplex PCR, and its TCRdb copy is limited to in-frame clones, with some not included. The sample includes more than 85,000 clones, 88% seen only once; the top ten take about 2%. The origin of this receptor is a woman between 18 and 29 years old in good health and CMV-seronegative. The chain links TRBV27 to TRBJ2-7; a possible D gene is TRBD1 (6 bases). Sequenced sample: PBMCs. CDR3 amino acids: CASRRTGYEQYF. In nucleotides, the CDR3 is TGTGCCAGCAGACGCACAGGGTACGAGCAGTACTTC.